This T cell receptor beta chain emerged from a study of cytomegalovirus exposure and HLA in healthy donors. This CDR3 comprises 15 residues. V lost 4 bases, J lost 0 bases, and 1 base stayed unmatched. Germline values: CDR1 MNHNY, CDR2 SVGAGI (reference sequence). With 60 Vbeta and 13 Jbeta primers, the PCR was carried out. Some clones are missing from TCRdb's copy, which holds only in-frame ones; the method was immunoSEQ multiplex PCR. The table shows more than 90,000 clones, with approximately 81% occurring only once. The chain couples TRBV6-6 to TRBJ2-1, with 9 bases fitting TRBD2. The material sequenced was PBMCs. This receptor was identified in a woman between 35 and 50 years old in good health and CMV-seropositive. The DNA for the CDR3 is TGTGCCAGCAGTTTTAGCGGGGGCTCCTACAATGAGCAGTTCTTC. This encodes CASSFSGGSYNEQFF.